This is a list of T cell receptor beta chains from one sample in a study of neurological immune-mediated disorders. TCRdb redid the calling of the 5' RACE reads with MiXCR, one entry per CDR3 protein. The table lists 50,000 to 60,000 distinct CDR3 sequences, under 3% of them singletons. The specimen sequenced was PBMCs. These receptors originate from a man between 45 and 60 years old with multiple sclerosis. CDR3s include the opening cysteine and the closing phenylalanine or tryptophan. D genes are given only for firm matches. Some rows have no size entry. The others give once, few or many, or a class for an expanded clone.

>TRBJ1-1|many|TRBV12-3/TRBV12-4|NA
TGTGCCAGCAGTTTAATGGCAGGCATGAACACTGAAGCTTTCTTT
CASSLMAGMNTEAFF
>TRBJ1-5|many|TRBV12-3/TRBV12-4|TRBD1
TGTGCCAGCAGTTTAGCGAGGCAGGGGGATCAGCCCCAGCATTTT
CASSLARQGDQPQHF
>TRBJ2-7|many|TRBV20-1|TRBD1
TGCAGTGCCGCGGGACAGGGGGGGTACGAGCAGTACTTC
CSAAGQGGYEQYF
>TRBJ2-1|many|TRBV4-1|NA
TGCGCCAGCAGCCAAGCGACACCCCCCAATGAGCAGTTCTTC
CASSQATPPNEQFF
>TRBJ2-7|many|TRBV20-1|TRBD1
TGCAGTGCCCGACAGGGACCCTACGAGCAGTACTTC
CSARQGPYEQYF
>TRBJ2-5|many|TRBV20-1|TRBD2
TGCAGTGCTATAGCCCCGCGGGGGGCCTACCAAGAGACCCAGTACTTC
CSAIAPRGAYQETQYF
>TRBJ1-1|many|TRBV10-1|TRBD1
TGCGCCAGCAGAGAAAACAGGGGTCGGACTGAAGCTTTCTTT
CASRENRGRTEAFF
>TRBJ2-3|many|TRBV20-1|NA
TGCAGTGCTAGCCCTGCATCGGGACTGGGCACAGATACGCAGTATTTT
CSASPASGLGTDTQYF
>TRBJ2-5|many|TRBV20-1|TRBD2
TGCAGTGCTAGAAAGACTAGCGCTATTGGAGAGACCCAGTACTTC
CSARKTSAIGETQYF
>TRBJ2-2|many|TRBV20-1|TRBD1
TGCAGTGCTAGAGGCGGGACAGGCTCCACCGGGGAGCTGTTTTTT
CSARGGTGSTGELFF
>TRBJ1-6|NA|TRBV12-3/TRBV12-4|NA
TGTGCCAGCAGTTTGCGGCTGGGGGATTTGTCACCCCTCCACTTT
CASSLRLGDLSPLHF
>TRBJ2-7|many|TRBV20-1|TRBD2
TGCAGTGCTAGAGATGGGACTAGCGGCTCCTACGAGCAGTACTTC
CSARDGTSGSYEQYF
>TRBJ2-1|many|TRBV6-6|TRBD2
TGTGCCAGCACCCCCCTAGCGGGGGTGAGAAATGAGGAGTTCTTC
CASTPLAGVRNEEFF
>TRBJ2-1|many|TRBV5-1|TRBD1
TGCGCCAGCAGCTTGGCCCAGACAGGGCCCAATGAGCAGTTCTTC
CASSLAQTGPNEQFF
>TRBJ1-1|many|TRBV7-8|TRBD1
TGTGCCAGCAGCGTAGCCCAGGGGGTTGGTGAAGCTTTCTTT
CASSVAQGVGEAFF
>TRBJ2-2|many|TRBV3-1|NA
TGTGCCAGCAGCTCAATCACCGGGGAGCTGTTTTTT
CASSSITGELFF
>TRBJ1-4|many|TRBV20-1|NA
TGCAGTGCAAAAGTGGGGGGGGTTGATGAAAAACTGTTTTTT
CSAKVGGVDEKLFF
>TRBJ2-7|many|TRBV20-1|NA
TGCAGTGTAAGAGGGGAGCCCTACGAGCAGTACTTC
CSVRGEPYEQYF
>TRBJ2-7|many|TRBV9|NA
TGTGCCAGCAGCCCAGGTTTGGGGGCGCTCTCCTACGAGCAGTACTTC
CASSPGLGALSYEQYF
>TRBJ2-5|many|TRBV18|NA
TGTGCCAGCTCACCACGAGTGGCGGAGACCCAGTACTTC
CASSPRVAETQYF
>TRBJ1-1|NA|TRBV7-8|NA
TGTGCCAGCAGCGGACAACAGAACACTGAAGCTTTCTTT
CASSGQQNTEAFF
>TRBJ2-2|many|TRBV4-1|NA
TGCGCCAGCAGCCTACAGGGAAACACCGGGGAGCTGTTTTTT
CASSLQGNTGELFF
>TRBJ2-5|many|TRBV2|TRBD2
TGTGCCAGCTTTGAGCGGGGGTGGCAAGAGACCCAGTACTTC
CASFERGWQETQYF
>TRBJ1-5|many|TRBV9|NA
TGTGCCAGCAGCGTAGGCAATAGCAATCAGCCCCAGCATTTT
CASSVGNSNQPQHF
>TRBJ2-3|many|TRBV7-2|TRBD2
TGTGCCAGCAGCCCCGGGACTAGTGCAGATACGCAGTATTTT
CASSPGTSADTQYF
>TRBJ2-7|many|TRBV7-9|NA
TGTGCCAGCAGCCCTATGGTTGGCAGATCCTACGAGCAGTACTTC
CASSPMVGRSYEQYF
>TRBJ1-6|many|TRBV5-1|NA
TGCGCCAGCAGCGGGACGGAAGCCCCAAATTCACCCCTCCACTTT
CASSGTEAPNSPLHF